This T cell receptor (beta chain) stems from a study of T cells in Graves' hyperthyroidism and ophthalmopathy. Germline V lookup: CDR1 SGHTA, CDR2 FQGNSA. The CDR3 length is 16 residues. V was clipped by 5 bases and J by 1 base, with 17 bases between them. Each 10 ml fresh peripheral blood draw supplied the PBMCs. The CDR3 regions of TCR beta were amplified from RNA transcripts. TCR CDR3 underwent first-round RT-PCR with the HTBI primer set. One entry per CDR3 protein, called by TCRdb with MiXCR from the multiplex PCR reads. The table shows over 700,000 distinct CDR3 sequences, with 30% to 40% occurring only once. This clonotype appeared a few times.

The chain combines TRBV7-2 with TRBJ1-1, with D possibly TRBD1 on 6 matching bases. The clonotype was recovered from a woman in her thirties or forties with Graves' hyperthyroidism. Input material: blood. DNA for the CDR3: TGTGCCAGCAGCACTAACCTACAGGGAAGGAACACTGAAGCTTTCTTT. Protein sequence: CASSTNLQGRNTEAFF.